The 14 T cell receptor beta chains below were found in one sample sequenced in a study of T cell changes during pregnancy in multiple sclerosis. Libraries were prepared by immunoSEQ multiplex PCR; TCRdb keeps only in-frame clonotypes and omits some of them. The repertoire consists of 45,000 to 60,000 clones, with approximately 90% occurring once and the leading ten covering about 0.37%. The sample here was CD4+ T cells from peripheral blood mononuclear cells, taken before pregnancy. These receptors were obtained from a female donor with multiple sclerosis, enrolled in a pregnancy study.

The rearrangement joins TRBV6-6 to TRBJ1-5; the match to TRBD1 covers 7 bases. This CDR3 is built from 16 residues. Germline V gene sequence: CDR1 MNHNY, CDR2 SVGAGI (reference sequence). The J segment lost 5 bases and the V segment lost 5 bases, leaving 12 bases of the junction unmatched. Written as DNA, the CDR3 is TGTGCCAGCAGTCAGCCTACAGGGGTCGCCTATCAGCCCCAGCATTTT. This sequence encodes CASSQPTGVAYQPQHF.

The J gene is TRBJ2-3, the V gene TRBV5-4; 10 bases are shared with TRBD2. Germline CDR1 SGHNT, CDR2 YYREEE (reference sequence). CDR3 length: 15 residues. The V and J ends lost 4 bases and 0 bases, in that order; junction bases with no gene match: 2. As DNA, the CDR3 is TGTGCCAGCAGCCGAGCGGGAGGGAGCACAGATACGCAGTATTTT. Its translation: CASSRAGGSTDTQYF.

The rearrangement uses TRBV4-1 and TRBJ1-2, with D unresolved. The V end lost 0 bases, the J end lost 7 bases, and 15 bases lay between the germline ends. Looked up from germline, CDR1 is MGHRA and CDR2 is YSYEKL. The CDR3 consists of 15 residues. The CDR3 spells CASSQDRSDGGGYTF. CDR3 sequence (DNA): TGCGCCAGCAGCCAAGATCGGTCCGATGGAGGTGGCTACACCTTC.

The rearrangement links TRBV30 to TRBJ1-2; TRBD1 matches at 7 bases. There are 14 residues in the CDR3. The germline V gene encodes CDR1 GTSNPN and CDR2 SVGIG (reference sequence). V lost 5 bases to trimming and J lost 2 bases; unmatched junction nucleotides: 8. Here the CDR3 reads CAWANRGPNYGYTF. CDR3 bases: TGTGCCTGGGCCAACAGGGGTCCCAACTATGGCTACACCTTC.

The rearrangement joins TRBV9 to TRBJ2-1; D gene unclear. This CDR3 is 16 amino acids long. Germline values: CDR1 SGDLS, CDR2 YYNGEE. Between the trimmed V and J ends, which lost 0 bases and 5 bases, there was a span of 15 bases. The CDR3 spells CASSVDPRGKNNEQFF. CDR3 nucleotide sequence: TGTGCCAGCAGCGTAGATCCGCGAGGCAAGAACAATGAGCAGTTCTTC.

As to this clone: Other DNA sequences in the sample encode the same CDR3. The chain carries TRBV6-1 and TRBJ1-1; D might be TRBD1 (6 bases). CDR1 is MNHNS and CDR2 is SASEGT in the germline V gene. The CDR3 is 14 amino acids. V gave up 4 bases and J gave up 1 base, with 10 bases separating them. Here the CDR3 DNA reads TGTGCCAGCAGTGGCGGACAGCCGAACACTGAAGCTTTCTTT. Its protein is CASSGGQPNTEAFF.

V gene TRBV28 combines with J gene TRBJ2-1; the D is unclear. Germline CDR1 is MDHEN and CDR2 is SYDVKM. Trimming removed 3 bases from V and 7 bases from J, with 13 bases in between. The CDR3 extends over 14 amino acids. Written as DNA, the CDR3 is TGTGCCAGCAGTTTTCCCTTAGCAAGTAATGAGCAGTTCTTC. Protein: CASSFPLASNEQFF.

This chain uses TRBV18 with TRBJ2-7; TRBD1 agrees at 11 bases. The CDR3 has 14 residues. Looked up from germline, CDR1 is KGHSH and CDR2 is LQKENI. V gave up 3 bases and J gave up 6 bases; unmatched junction bases: 4. CDR3 protein: CASSPGTGGREQYF. The CDR3 DNA sequence: TGTGCCAGCTCACCGGGGACAGGGGGGCGCGAGCAGTACTTC. Using reference TRBV18 and TRBJ2-7 for the parts outside the CDR3, the full variable domain is NAGVMQNPRHLVRRRGQEARLRCSPMKGHSHVYWYRQLPEEGLKFMVYLQKENIIDESGMPKERFSAEFPKEGPSILRIQQVVRGDSAAYFCASSPGTGGREQYFGPGTRLTVT.

The chain has TRBV2 and TRBJ2-3; 8 nucleotides line up with TRBD2. CDR1 SNHLY and CDR2 FYNNEI come from the germline V gene. The J segment lost 1 base and the V segment lost 3 bases, leaving 3 bases of the junction unmatched. This CDR3 is 15 amino acids long. Here the CDR3 DNA reads TGTGCCAGCAGTGATGTCGGGAGGGGCACAGATACGCAGTATTTT. Translation: CASSDVGRGTDTQYF.

The genes are TRBV6-5 and TRBJ2-2, with 8 bases matching TRBD1. V shed 6 bases, J shed 3 bases, and the junction held 6 bases outside the gene matches. Per germline, CDR1 MNHEY and CDR2 SVGAGI. The CDR3 is 15 amino acids. The CDR3 coding sequence is TGTGCCAGCAGCCCAACGACAGGGGACACCGGGGAGCTGTTTTTT. This sequence encodes CASSPTTGDTGELFF.

This sequence joins TRBV5-4 and TRBJ2-2; TRBD2 matches at 10 bases. The CDR3 loop spans 17 amino acids. Germline trimming cut 0 bases from V and 2 bases from J; bases unmatched to any gene: 4. Germline loops: CDR1 SGHNT, CDR2 YYREEE (reference sequence). The CDR3 region has the DNA TGTGCCAGCAGCTTGGGGGCTAGCGGGAGAAACACCGGGGAGCTGTTTTTT. Its translation: CASSLGASGRNTGELFF.

CDR3: CASSDRTNRNEKLFF. In nucleotides, the CDR3 is TGTGCCAGCAGTGACAGAACAAACCGAAATGAAAAACTGTTTTTT. This chain links TRBV2 with TRBJ1-4; D is unresolved. V dropped 3 bases and J dropped 5 bases, with 13 bases sitting between them. CDR3 length equals 15 residues. From germline, CDR1 is SNHLY and CDR2 FYNNEI.

This chain connects TRBV7-2 to TRBJ2-7; 11 bases match TRBD2. The V segment lost 3 bases and the J segment 0 bases; nucleotides outside the gene matches: 7. The CDR3 covers 17 residues. From germline, CDR1 is SGHTA and CDR2 FQGNSA. The CDR3 is CASSLGSGRGVSYEQYF. The CDR3 DNA sequence: TGTGCCAGCAGCTTGGGTAGCGGGAGGGGAGTCTCCTACGAGCAGTACTTC. Using reference TRBV7-2 and TRBJ2-7 for the parts outside the CDR3, the full variable domain is GAGVSQSPSNKVTEKGKDVELRCDPISGHTALYWYRQSLGQGLEFLIYFQGNSAPDKSGLPSDRFSAERTGGSVSTLTIQRTQQEDSAVYLCASSLGSGRGVSYEQYFGPGTRLTVT.

The V call is TRBV10-2, the J call TRBJ2-3; perhaps TRBD2 as D (5 bases). CDR1 and CDR2 (germline): WSHSY, SAAADI. V shed 4 bases and J shed 0 bases, with 17 bases lying between them. The CDR3 has 17 residues. CDR3 bases: TGCGCCAGCAGTGGCCCCTTCGGACTTTCTAGCACAGATACGCAGTATTTT. This gives the protein CASSGPFGLSSTDTQYF.